Below are 19 T cell receptor beta chains sequenced from a single sample in a study of T cell changes during pregnancy in multiple sclerosis. Clones were read by immunoSEQ multiplex PCR, and TCRdb kept only the in-frame ones, dropping some. This sample carries about 76,000 clones, 94% of them seen once, and the ten largest clones take 0.58%. The sample here was peripheral blood, taken in the third trimester of pregnancy. The receptors shown here come from a female donor with multiple sclerosis, enrolled in a pregnancy study.

This rearrangement joins TRBV6-1 to TRBJ2-3; 8 positions match TRBD1. The ends lost 4 bases at V and 1 base at J; junction bases unmatched: 7. CDR1 and CDR2 (germline): MNHNS, SASEGT. There are 16 residues in the CDR3. CDR3 DNA: TGTGCCAGCAGTGCAACCCCGGGACAGGGCACAGATACGCAGTATTTT. It translates to CASSATPGQGTDTQYF.

This clone was found once. The rearrangement links TRBV5-4 to TRBJ1-5, with D maybe TRBD1 (6 bases). Germline CDR1 reads SGHNT; CDR2 reads YYREEE (reference sequence). The CDR3 spans 13 residues. Trimming cost V 2 bases and J 5 bases, with 8 bases left between them. CDR3 sequence (DNA): TGTGCCAGCAGCTTAGGGGGGGATCAGCCCCAGCATTTT. Its protein product is CASSLGGDQPQHF.

The rearrangement joins TRBV7-2 to TRBJ2-5, with TRBD2 identical over 8 bases. This CDR3 spans 15 amino acids. Germline V gene lookup returns CDR1 SGHTA and CDR2 FQGNSA. Unmatched junction bases numbered 4, after V lost 1 base and J lost 3 bases. CDR3 sequence (DNA): TGTGCCAGCAGCTTAGGACTAGCGAGGGAAGAGACCCAGTACTTC. Its translation: CASSLGLAREETQYF. Variable domain in full (rest from reference TRBV7-2 and TRBJ2-5): GAGVSQSPSNKVTEKGKDVELRCDPISGHTALYWYRQSLGQGLEFLIYFQGNSAPDKSGLPSDRFSAERTGGSVSTLTIQRTQQEDSAVYLCASSLGLAREETQYFGPGTRLLVL.

This clone was picked up one time. V usage is TRBV11-2 and J usage is TRBJ2-1; possible D gene TRBD1, 6 bases. With 5 bases removed from V and 1 base from J, the gap between germline ends came to 15 bases. Looked up from germline, CDR1 is SGHAT and CDR2 is FQNNGV. CDR3 size: 16 residues. The CDR3 nucleotides read TGTGCCAGCAGCCCCCTGAACAGGGAATCCTACAATGAGCAGTTCTTC. Amino acids: CASSPLNRESYNEQFF.

The CDR3 spells CASSYGAEAFF. For the CDR3, the DNA is TGTGCCAGCAGCTACGGGGCTGAAGCTTTCTTT. The rearrangement joins TRBV7-9 to TRBJ1-1; D is uncertain. Germline V CDR1 and CDR2: SEHNR, FQNEAQ (reference sequence). CDR3 length: 11 residues. Trimming shortened V by 4 bases and J by 6 bases, and 6 bases separated the two germline ends.

The J gene is TRBJ2-3, the V gene TRBV10-3; maybe TRBD2 (5 bases). Germline V gene lookup returns CDR1 ENHRY and CDR2 SYGVKD. This CDR3 region has 13 residues. V was shortened by 10 bases and J by 2 bases, with 13 bases between the two germline ends. The CDR3: CATHLAPTDTQYF. CDR3 sequence (DNA): TGTGCCACCCATCTAGCCCCCACAGATACGCAGTATTTT.

The chain carries TRBV6-1 and TRBJ1-6, with 7 nucleotides matching TRBD1. This CDR3 has 16 residues. Trimming removed 2 bases from V and 6 bases from J; junction bases left unmatched: 7. Per the germline V gene, CDR1 is MNHNS and CDR2 is SASEGT. The CDR3 sequence is CASSEHLGQTNSPLHF. The CDR3 DNA is TGTGCCAGCAGTGAACATTTGGGACAGACTAATTCACCCCTCCACTTT.

The chain has TRBV18 and TRBJ2-2; 10 nucleotides agree with TRBD2. V was pared by 5 bases and J by 1 base, with 10 bases of the junction left unmatched. Germline lookup yields CDR1 KGHSH and CDR2 LQKENI. This CDR3 has 18 amino acids. The CDR3 nucleotides read TGTGCCAGCTCATCTCTAGCGGGGGCCGGGGAGAACACCGGGGAGCTGTTTTTT. Its protein is CASSSLAGAGENTGELFF.

The chain employs TRBV19 and TRBJ1-2; TRBD1 matches at 9 bases. The V gene's germline CDR1 is LNHDA and CDR2 SQIVND (reference sequence). The V gene end was trimmed by 7 bases and the J gene end by 2 bases; junction bases not matched to a gene: 8. The CDR3 loop spans 15 amino acids. Written as DNA, the CDR3 is TGTGCCAGTATCCCTCCGGGGACAGGGAACTATGGCTACACCTTC. It is translated as CASIPPGTGNYGYTF.

The chain uses TRBV7-2 and TRBJ1-2; 8 bases are shared with TRBD1. Per the germline V gene, CDR1 is SGHTA and CDR2 is FQGNSA. The CDR3 totals 15 residues. V shed 5 bases and J 3 bases; nucleotides not matched to a gene: 8. Here the CDR3 reads CASSPRTGWDYGYTF. The DNA of the CDR3 is TGTGCCAGCAGCCCCCGGACAGGGTGGGACTATGGCTACACCTTC.

The rearrangement uses TRBV7-2 and TRBJ2-3; D uncertain. The germline V and J ends were trimmed by 4 bases and 4 bases, with 15 bases remaining between them. CDR1 is SGHTA, CDR2 FQGNSA, per germline. The CDR3 consists of 15 residues. The CDR3 DNA follows: TGTGCCAGCAGCTCCCGTCGGTCGACTTCAGATACGCAGTATTTT. This sequence encodes CASSSRRSTSDTQYF.

The chain is built from TRBV7-2 and TRBJ1-3; D is uncertain. Trimming pared 5 bases from V and 4 bases from J, leaving 12 bases between. The germline V gene encodes CDR1 SGHTA and CDR2 FQGNSA. CDR3 length equals 14 residues. The CDR3 is CASSPERVGNTIYF. The CDR3 nucleotides read TGTGCCAGCAGCCCCGAGAGGGTCGGAAACACCATATATTTT.

V usage is TRBV7-3 and J usage is TRBJ1-1; D is undetermined. The germline V gene has CDR1 SGHTA and CDR2 FQGTGA. V lost 1 base and J 0 bases, leaving 6 bases between the germline ends. The length of the CDR3 is 14 residues. The CDR3 loop is CASSLNSLNTEAFF. The DNA for the CDR3 is TGTGCCAGCAGCTTAAACAGCTTGAACACTGAAGCTTTCTTT.

The genes are TRBV7-3 and TRBJ2-3; the D gene is possibly TRBD2 (6 bases). Trimming removed 1 base at V and 2 bases at J, with 16 bases between. Germline loops: CDR1 SGHTA, CDR2 FQGTGA. This CDR3 is built from 17 residues. The CDR3 is CASSLSSGGALTDTQYF. CDR3 nucleotide sequence: TGTGCCAGCAGCTTAAGTAGTGGCGGGGCCCTCACAGATACGCAGTATTTT.

The chain carries TRBV7-9 and TRBJ2-1; D uncertain. The germline CDR1 and CDR2 sequences are SEHNR and FQNEAQ (reference sequence). Trimming pared 3 bases from V and 2 bases from J, leaving 11 bases between. The CDR3 extends over 15 amino acids. This CDR3 is CASSFRADTYNEQFF. DNA of the CDR3: TGTGCCAGCAGCTTTCGTGCGGATACCTACAATGAGCAGTTCTTC.

The V and J genes are TRBV12-5 and TRBJ2-7; TRBD1 matches 11 bases. V trimming: 4 bases; J trimming: 5 bases; junction bases outside the gene matches: 4. Germline V gene lookup returns CDR1 LGHNT and CDR2 FRNRAP. This CDR3 comprises 14 residues. CDR3 sequence reads: CASGWTGGRNEQYF. For the CDR3, the DNA is TGTGCTAGTGGTTGGACAGGGGGCAGGAACGAGCAGTACTTC.

This clone was seen a few times. V usage is TRBV18 and J usage is TRBJ2-1; D is perhaps TRBD2 (6 bases). This CDR3 comprises 17 residues. Germline values: CDR1 KGHSH, CDR2 LQKENI. Deletions cut 5 bases from V and 0 bases from J, with 17 bases between. The CDR3 sequence is CASSYQEGKGSYNEQFF. In DNA, the CDR3 is TGTGCCAGCTCATACCAGGAGGGGAAAGGCTCCTACAATGAGCAGTTCTTC.

The gene calls are TRBV7-7 and TRBJ1-1; D unclear. CDR1 is SSHAT and CDR2 is FNYEAQ in the germline V gene (reference sequence). V was trimmed by 5 bases and J by 5 bases, leaving 12 bases between them. This CDR3 contains 13 residues. The CDR3 DNA sequence: TGTGCCAGCAGCCCGAGACCAGGAACTGAAGCTTTCTTT. This codes for CASSPRPGTEAFF. Full variable domain (remainder filled in from reference TRBV7-7 and TRBJ1-1): GAGVSQSPRYKVTKRGQDVTLRCDPISSHATLYWYQQALGQGPEFLTYFNYEAQPDKSGLPSDRFSAERPEGSISTLTIQRTEQRDSAMYRCASSPRPGTEAFFGQGTRLTVV.

The gene calls are TRBV13 and TRBJ2-1; 12 bases line up with TRBD2. This CDR3 has 13 amino acids. The germline gives CDR1 PRHDT, CDR2 FYEKMQ (reference sequence). The V and J ends lost 0 bases and 15 bases, in that order; junction bases with no gene match: 3. For the CDR3, the DNA is TGTGCCAGCAGCTTAGGACTAGCGGGGGGCGGGTTCTTC. Translation gives CASSLGLAGGGFF.